These T cell receptor beta chains were read from a single sample in a study of cytomegalovirus exposure and HLA in healthy donors. The repertoire was sequenced with immunoSEQ multiplex PCR; TCRdb's copy has only in-frame clones and lacks some. Among 130,000 to 150,000 clones, 78% were seen once, and the ten largest hold roughly 2.8%. The sample comprised PBMCs. These receptors all come from a male donor in good health and CMV-seronegative. Both conserved end residues are part of each CDR3. A D gene is named only where the DNA matches it firmly. Clone size is shown for a subset of rows, as once, few, many or a class of expanded clone.

>TRBJ2-7|.|TRBD1|TRBV7-2
TGTGCCAGCAGCTTTCGACAGGGGAGCTCCTACGAGCAGTACTTC
CASSFRQGSSYEQYF
>TRBJ1-2|once|.|TRBV18
TGTGCCAGCTCACGGGGCGGAACCGCTAACTATGGCTACACCTTC
CASSRGGTANYGYTF
>TRBJ2-7|.|.|TRBV5-5
TGTGCCAGCAGCTTAAGGGACTTTCAATACGAGCAGTACTTC
CASSLRDFQYEQYF
>TRBJ2-5|.|TRBD2|TRBV27
TGTGCCAGCAGTTCGCTAGCGGGAGGGTCCCAAGAGACCCAGTACTTC
CASSSLAGGSQETQYF
>TRBJ2-1|.|.|TRBV18
TGTGCCAGCTCACCACAGGCACTCCAGGGCTACAATGAGCAGTTCTTC
CASSPQALQGYNEQFF
>TRBJ1-1|.|TRBD1|TRBV7-9
TGTGCCAGCAGCTTAGATCGCAGGGGGCAGGGCACTGAAGCTTTCTTT
CASSLDRRGQGTEAFF
>TRBJ1-1|.|.|TRBV25-1
TGTGCCAGCAGTGAATATGTCGACTCTGAAGCTTTCTTT
CASSEYVDSEAFF
>TRBJ2-7|.|TRBD2|TRBV10-3
TGTGCCAGCAATGGAGGCGCGGGAGGTAGCTACGAGCAGTACTTC
CASNGGAGGSYEQYF
>TRBJ1-3|once|.|TRBV18
TGTGCCAGCTCACCATATACAGCCGTCTCTGGAAACACCATATATTTT
CASSPYTAVSGNTIYF
>TRBJ2-7|.|.|TRBV5-4
TGTGCCAGCAGCTCAGCGGACGCGTCCTACGAGCAGTACTTC
CASSSADASYEQYF
>TRBJ1-6|.|.|TRBV30
TGTGCCTGGGGACCCCGACAGAGCTCCTATAATTCACCCCTCCACTTT
CAWGPRQSSYNSPLHF
>TRBJ2-1|.|.|TRBV5-1
TGCGCCAGCAGCTTGGAAGGGGGGGCCAATGAGCAGTTCTTC
CASSLEGGANEQFF
>TRBJ1-2|.|.|TRBV6-5
TGTGCCAGCAGACCCCTCGGCCCGGGGAGGGGTAGTGCCTTC
CASRPLGPGRGSAF
>TRBJ2-7|.|.|TRBV7-6
TGTGCCAGCAGGTTAGCGAGAGGGCACGAGCAGTACTTC
CASRLARGHEQYF
>TRBJ2-3|.|TRBD2|TRBV10-3
TGTGCCATCAGTGATAGGCGGGGGGACACAGATACGCAGTATTTT
CAISDRRGDTDTQYF
>TRBJ1-1|.|TRBD1|TRBV7-9
TGTGCCAGCAGCTCCGACGGGACAGATGGTGAAGCTTTCTTT
CASSSDGTDGEAFF
>TRBJ2-1|.|TRBD2|TRBV5-1
TGCGCCAGCAGCTTTGGCTTAACTAGCGGGGCGCACAATGAGCAGTTCTTC
CASSFGLTSGAHNEQFF
>TRBJ1-5|.|TRBD1|TRBV18
TGTGCCAGCTCAATGTATCGTCAGGGGGCTGATCAGCCCCAGCATTTT
CASSMYRQGADQPQHF
>TRBJ2-3|.|TRBD2|TRBV6-5
TGTGCCAGCAGTCCGACTAGCGGGGGGCAAGATACGCAGTATTTT
CASSPTSGGQDTQYF
>TRBJ1-6|.|TRBD1|TRBV10-3
TGTGCCATCAGTGAGTCTTTTCAGGGGGCGGATAATTCACCCCTCCACTTT
CAISESFQGADNSPLHF
>TRBJ1-1|.|.|TRBV5-4
TGTGCCAGCAGACAAATACAGGGTGTGAACACTGAAGCTTTCTTT
CASRQIQGVNTEAFF
>TRBJ2-1|.|.|TRBV2
TGTGCCACCCTACAGGTTCCGGGCAATGAGCAGTTCTTC
CATLQVPGNEQFF
>TRBJ1-3|.|.|TRBV7-9
TGTGCCAGCAGCCCCGGTCGGGGGGCGCGAGGAAACACCATATATTTT
CASSPGRGARGNTIYF
>TRBJ1-1|.|.|TRBV19
TGTGCCAGTAGTATACAGGGGAAACGCGGTGAAGCTTTCTTT
CASSIQGKRGEAFF
>TRBJ2-7|.|TRBD1|TRBV27
TGTGCCAGCAGTAGATCGGGACAGGGAGGCGTCTACGAGCAGTACTTC
CASSRSGQGGVYEQYF
>TRBJ2-7|.|TRBD2|TRBV6-4
TGTGCCAGCAGGCTAGCGGGGGGTCCCGAGCAGTACTTC
CASRLAGGPEQYF
>TRBJ2-1|.|.|TRBV27
TGTGCCAGCAGTTTAGGGCGGGGTACATCCAGGAACAATGAGCAGTTCTTC
CASSLGRGTSRNNEQFF
>TRBJ1-6|few|.|TRBV30
TGTGCCTGGAGTGTGGGTAATCCAGGGGAATGGACTTCACCCCTCCACTTT
CAWSVGNPGEWTSPLHF
>TRBJ1-4|.|.|TRBV25-1
TGTGCCAGCAGGGGCAGGGCAAGTGAAAAACTGTTTTTT
CASRGRASEKLFF
>TRBJ1-5|.|TRBD1|TRBV28
TGTGCCAGCAGTTTTCACAGGGGGCTCAGCAATCAGCCCCAGCATTTT
CASSFHRGLSNQPQHF
>TRBJ2-6|few|.|TRBV10-2
TGCGCCAGCACCCTGACAGCTTCTGGGGCCAACGTCCTGACTTTC
CASTLTASGANVLTF
>TRBJ1-2|.|.|TRBV30
TGTGCCTGGAGTCCCTCCTCTGGAGGCTATGGCTACACCTTC
CAWSPSSGGYGYTF
>TRBJ1-2|.|.|TRBV9
TGTGCCAGCAGCGGTGGAGGAGGGGTCGCCGTCTACACCTTC
CASSGGGGVAVYTF
>TRBJ1-5|.|.|TRBV7-8
TGTGCCAGCAGCCTCAGGGAGGGCAATCAGCCCCAGCATTTT
CASSLREGNQPQHF
>TRBJ1-1|few|TRBD1|TRBV10-3
TGTGCCATCAGTGATTCAGGACAGGGTGTTACTGAAGCTTTCTTT
CAISDSGQGVTEAFF
>TRBJ2-1|few|TRBD2|TRBV5-1
TGCGCCAGCAGCTTTGGACTTAGCGGGGGGGCTGGTAATGAGCAGTTCTTC
CASSFGLSGGAGNEQFF
>TRBJ1-2|.|TRBD1|TRBV11-2
TGTGCCAGCAGCTTTAGTACAGGGGGGATTAACTATGGCTACACCTTC
CASSFSTGGINYGYTF
>TRBJ2-1|.|TRBD2|TRBV15
TGTGCCACCAGCAGAGATCAGGGTCTAGCGGGGGTGTACAATGAGCAGTTCTTC
CATSRDQGLAGVYNEQFF
>TRBJ1-1|.|.|TRBV28
TGTGCCGCAGGGGCCACTGAAGCTTTCTTT
CAAGATEAFF
>TRBJ1-3|once|.|TRBV5-1
TGCGCCAGCAGCTCCCGGCCGGCAGGCTTTTCCTCTGAAAACACCATATATTTT
CASSSRPAGFSSENTIYF
>TRBJ2-7|.|TRBD1|TRBV29-1
TGCAGCGTTGAGGGGGACAGGGCCTCAGACTACGAGCAGTACTTC
CSVEGDRASDYEQYF
>TRBJ2-7|.|.|TRBV5-1
TGCGCCAGCAGCTTGGCGGGGGGCGATTACGAGCAGTACTTC
CASSLAGGDYEQYF
>TRBJ1-1|.|TRBD1|TRBV6-1
TGTGCCAGCAGTGTGGCAGGGGGCCTCGAAGCTTTCTTT
CASSVAGGLEAFF
>TRBJ2-3|.|.|TRBV19
TGTGCCAGTAGTATTATGTCGAGAGATACGCAGTATTTT
CASSIMSRDTQYF
>TRBJ2-2|.|TRBD2|TRBV9
TGTGCCAGCAGCGTAACTAACGGACTAGCGGGGCCGGGCACCGGGGAGCTGTTTTTT
CASSVTNGLAGPGTGELFF
>TRBJ1-1|.|.|TRBV6-6
TGTGCCAGCACCGCAACAAACACTGAAGCTTTCTTT
CASTATNTEAFF
>TRBJ2-1|.|.|TRBV7-6
TGTGCCAGCAGCCTTATCTACAATGAGCAGTTCTTC
CASSLIYNEQFF
>TRBJ2-7|.|.|TRBV5-4
TGTGCCAGCAGCTTGGAGCAGGGGCGCGCCTACGAGCAGTACTTC
CASSLEQGRAYEQYF
>TRBJ1-4|.|.|TRBV23-1
TGCGCCAGCAGTCAATCCCCGGGGGAAGATGTTGGGACTAATGAAAAACTGTTTTTT
CASSQSPGEDVGTNEKLFF
>TRBJ2-7|.|.|TRBV7-9
TGTGCCAGCAGCCCAGGGGTGTATTCCTACGAGCAGTACTTC
CASSPGVYSYEQYF
>TRBJ2-1|.|.|TRBV20-1
TGCAGTGCTTATAACAATGAGCAGTTCTTC
CSAYNNEQFF
>TRBJ2-5|.|.|TRBV30
TGTGCCTGGAGTGTGGTACAGCTAGAGACCCAGTACTTC
CAWSVVQLETQYF
>TRBJ2-1|.|TRBD2|TRBV2
TGTGCCAGCAACACGGGGGGGCTATCCTACAATGAGCAGTTCTTC
CASNTGGLSYNEQFF
>TRBJ2-6|.|.|TRBV18
TGTGCCAGCTCACCAGGAGGTTCTGGGGCCAACGTCCTGACTTTC
CASSPGGSGANVLTF
>TRBJ1-1|.|TRBD1|TRBV4-2
TGTGCCAGCAGCCAAGAGGGACAGACCATGAACACTGAAGCTTTCTTT
CASSQEGQTMNTEAFF
>TRBJ2-6|.|.|TRBV12-5
TGTGCTAGTGGTCCGGAGGATTCACCGTTCTCTGGGGCCAACGTCCTGACTTTC
CASGPEDSPFSGANVLTF
>TRBJ1-2|few|.|TRBV29-1
TGCAGCGTCGTTATAGGCGACAGGCCCCAGGGCTACACCTTC
CSVVIGDRPQGYTF